This T cell receptor (beta chain) was observed in a study of Ad26.COV2.S vaccination and SARS-CoV-2 variants. Clones were sequenced by immunoSEQ multiplex PCR, and TCRdb holds only the in-frame ones, with some missing. The repertoire includes 440,000 or so clones, nearly 90% of them detected once, and about 1.5% sits in the top ten. CDR3 length: 17 residues. V was shortened by 0 bases and J by 0 bases, with 12 bases between the two germline ends. Per germline, CDR1 KGHSH and CDR2 LQKENI. Treatment given: around 19 received Ad26.COV2.S at low or high dose, single or two shots; five or six received placebo; per-sample allocation not given. Each sample was drawn 63 days after the first injection (of vaccine or placebo). Boston supplied an adult donor aged 18-55 years.

The sequence came from a person aged 18-60 years who received the Ad26.COV2.S COVID-19 vaccine or a placebo. The chain has TRBV18 and TRBJ1-3; D unresolved. The starting material was peripheral blood, obtained in a trial of Ad26.COV2.S vaccine versus placebo. CDR3 residues: CASSPPSKGHSGNTIYF. The CDR3 DNA is TGTGCCAGCTCACCACCATCTAAAGGGCACTCTGGAAACACCATATATTTT.